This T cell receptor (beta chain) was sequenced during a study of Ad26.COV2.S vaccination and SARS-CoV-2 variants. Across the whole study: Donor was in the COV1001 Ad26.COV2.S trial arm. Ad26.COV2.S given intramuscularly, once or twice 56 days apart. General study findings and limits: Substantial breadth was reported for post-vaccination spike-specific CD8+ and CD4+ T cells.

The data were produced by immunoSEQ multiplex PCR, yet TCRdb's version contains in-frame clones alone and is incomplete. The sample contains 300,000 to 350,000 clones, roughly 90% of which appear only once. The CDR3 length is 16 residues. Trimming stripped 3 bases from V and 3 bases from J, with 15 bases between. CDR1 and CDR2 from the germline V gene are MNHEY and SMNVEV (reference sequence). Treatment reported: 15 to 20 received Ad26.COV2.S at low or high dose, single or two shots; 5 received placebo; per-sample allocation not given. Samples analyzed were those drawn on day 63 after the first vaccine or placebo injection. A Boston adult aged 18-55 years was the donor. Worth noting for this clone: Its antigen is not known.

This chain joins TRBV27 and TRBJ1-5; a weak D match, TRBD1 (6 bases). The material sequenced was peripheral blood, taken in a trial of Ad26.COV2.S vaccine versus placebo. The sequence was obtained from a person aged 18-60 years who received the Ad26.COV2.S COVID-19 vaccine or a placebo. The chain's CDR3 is CASSFSSQGFNQPQHF. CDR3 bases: TGTGCCAGCAGTTTTTCATCACAGGGCTTCAATCAGCCCCAGCATTTT.